This T cell receptor (beta chain) is from a study of beta chain features in type 1 diabetes listed by TCRdb under 2018. In terms of the full investigation: Patients and healthy donors did not differ in mean age, gender distribution, total cell number or subset yield. The study compared TCRB repertoires of sorted circulating CD4+ T cell subsets between recently diagnosed type 1 diabetes patients and matched healthy donors. Across all samples, some 99 million sorted cells were examined, and cell number per subset correlated strongly with RNA yield. Whereas all 30 or so donors provided naive and central memory subsets, regulatory and stem cell-like memory subsets were isolated from just 8 patients and about 8 healthy donors.

Findings and caveats that apply to the study as a whole: The naive, central memory and regulatory TCRB repertoires appeared to resemble one another more closely among patients than among healthy donors. At VDJ recombination sites, type 1 diabetes patients had fewer insertions and more deleted nucleotides, which implies abnormalities in thymic rearrangement. Sequencing cDNA rather than genomic DNA could over-represent highly expressing activated cells, although activation and CD3 levels did not differ between groups. In all four CD4+ subsets, TCRB CDR3 length was moderately but significantly shorter in type 1 diabetes patients. PCR might favor shorter templates, but patient and control samples were amplified and corrected together, so any skew would affect both groups equally. Because the HLA sub-analyses included only small numbers of individuals, any influence of HLA type on TCRB rearrangement was left unresolved.

The High Capacity cDNA Reverse Transcription Kit was used to reverse transcribe all of the isolated RNA, meaning that expressed TCRB transcripts were what got sequenced. Deep immunoSEQ sequencing was applied to naive, central memory and regulatory T cell samples, giving an average of roughly 3.6 million total reads per sample. Sorted cells were lysed in RLT buffer and RNA was extracted with DNase-treated RNeasy Micro or Mini kits, depending on cell number. Each cell subset was processed separately to prevent cross-contamination, with patient and healthy donor samples processed together. TCRB sequences were amplified from cDNA with the immunoSEQ multiplex PCR, producing 87-bp fragments spanning the CDR3 region. Sequencing of the amplicons was done on the Illumina HiSeq platform. In the original analysis: Synthetic template baselines were used to correct PCR bias computationally, reads within Hamming distance 2 were collapsed together, and singletons that could not be merged were discarded. Reads were aligned against IMGT to assign V, D and J genes, CDR3 length and insertions or deletions at six rearrangement sites. Within each subset, clonotype counts were normalized to sorted cell number, and only after that were true diversity and Gini coefficients computed with the tcR R package. Repertoire sharing was quantified using the overlap coefficient calculated on TCRB nucleotide sequences. As stored in TCRdb, this immuneACCESS dataset retains in-frame rearrangements with V and J assigned. A fraction of the clones does not appear; measured against another copy, unresolved V genes explain less than half of the discrepancy, and the remainder lacks a known reason. The V and J calls and the clone size are those of that table, but D and trimming were determined from the DNA. The sample yields around 160,000 clones; 40% to 60% were counted once. The ten largest clones represent 0.35% to 0.45% of the sample.

A few counts support this clone. Its antigen is not yet known. Per-base quality was not reported, and no clone a single base away is much larger than it. V is shortened by 0 bases, J by 9 bases, and the region joining them spans 12 bases. From the germline V gene, CDR1 is LGHNA and CDR2 is YNFKEQ. The CDR3 runs 14 residues from the cysteine to the phenylalanine. Of all the DNA, just the CDR3 is kept, 42 bases in frame from base 1. Each donor gave one peripheral blood draw, roughly 120 mL on average, collected into heparinised tubes. Using a panel that included CD45RO, CCR7, CD25, CD127, CD95 and CD27, naive, central memory, regulatory and stem cell-like memory CD4+ T cells were sorted on a BD FACSAria II. Every sorted population had a purity above 98%. Right away, PBMCs were isolated by Lymphoprep density gradient centrifugation and were stained directly, with no culture step. Samples were stained and sorted in pairs, with one healthy donor and one patient per experiment, so that batch effects were minimized.

Sequencing input: Tregs from blood. Reading the label with the study, this specimen's cell subset or site is: regulatory CD4+ T cells. The clonotype originates from a man younger than 30 in good health. The chain joins TRBV4-2 to TRBJ2-1; the D gene cannot be named for sure. The DNA is TGTGCCAGCAGCCAAGATATTGTGTTTCTTGAGCAGTTCTTC. It translates as CASSQDIVFLEQFF.